This T cell receptor (beta chain) was identified in a study of cytomegalovirus exposure and HLA in healthy donors. Study results and limitations: Reportedly, TCR beta sequences accurately predicted HLA-A and HLA-B alleles in most subjects. Common viral pathogens seemed to be connected with several of the most significant clusters, according to a later analysis. Several V segments, TRBV6-2 and TRBV6-3 among them, could not be told apart and were dropped. Overall, approximately 150 TCR beta chains were annotated as cytomegalovirus-associated.

The CDR3 covers 14 residues. Trimming took 2 bases from V and 3 from J, leaving 8 bases between them. CDR1 and CDR2 from the germline V gene are SGHRS and YFSETQ. This PCR relied on a set of 60 Vbeta primers and 13 Jbeta primers. Profiling relied on immunoSEQ multiplex PCR, and the TCRdb table lists in-frame clones only, not all of them. The table lists under 200,000 clones, around three quarters of them singletons, with 1% in the top ten. Comments on this clone: Its antigen is unidentified.

Sequenced sample: PBMCs. This receptor was identified in a woman in her 50s in good health and CMV-seropositive. The chain uses TRBV5-1 and TRBJ2-2; maybe TRBD2 (5 bases). The CDR3 nucleotides read TGCGCCAGCAGCTTATACGGGGACACCGGGGAGCTGTTTTTT. Its translation: CASSLYGDTGELFF.